The following is a T cell receptor beta chain sequence with its context. The CDR3 extends over 15 amino acids. CDR1 and CDR2 (germline): MDHEN, SYDVKM. From its re-call of the 5' RACE reads, TCRdb lists each CDR3 protein once, without DNA. Reported are 350,000 to 450,000 distinct CDR3 sequences; the ten largest clones contain under 6.5%. This record comes from a study of T cells expressing NK-cell markers. The chain employs TRBV28 and TRBJ2-7; TCRdb reports TRBD1, a call that lacks DNA to check it against. This TCR was sampled from a man between 18 and 69 years old in good health. Sample: blood T cells: a sorted CD56 or NKG2C T cell subset, CD4+ or CD8+ T cells, or bulk PBMC T cells (not recorded which). CDR3 in amino acids: CASSSPGTGGHEQYF. The full variable domain, with the rest looked up from reference TRBV28 and TRBJ2-7, is DVKVTQSSRYLVKRTGEKVFLECVQDMDHENMFWYRQDPGLGLRLIYFSYDVKMKEKGDIPEGYSVSREKKERFSLILESASTNQTSMYLCASSSPGTGGHEQYFGPGTRLTVT.